The 19 T cell receptor beta chains below all came from one sample that was sequenced in a study of vaccination and CD4 T cells after COVID-19. Sample treatment: approximately 9-day PBMC culture with coronavirus spike peptide pools or control peptides (ViraFEST assay). CD4+ T cells that had been cultured provided DNA sequenced with the Oncomine TCR Beta short-read assay. TCRdb analysed the PCR reads with MiXCR anew, one entry per CDR3 protein. The sample has about 15,000 distinct CDR3 sequences; nearly 80% are singletons. Antigens for these TCRs are unknown. This sample comprised CD4+ T cells from blood, cultured in vitro, obtained after SARS-CoV-2 vaccination. All receptors derive from a human donor who received a COVID-19 vaccine.

The chain carries TRBV12-3 or TRBV12-4 and TRBJ2-2; 7 nucleotides align to TRBD2. The CDR3 runs 13 residues. The trim removed 8 bases at V and 7 bases at J, leaving 7 bases unmatched. CDR3 nucleotide sequence: TGTGCCAGCGGGGGGGATCTGCGCGGGGAGCTGTTTTTT. Translated: CASGGDLRGELFF.

V usage is TRBV30 and J usage is TRBJ1-1, with D possibly TRBD1 on 6 matching bases. V was clipped by 6 bases and J by 5 bases, with 22 bases between them. The CDR3 has 15 amino acids. CDR1 and CDR2 (germline): GTSNPN, SVGIG (reference sequence). The CDR3 loop is CACRVSGALWTEAFF. In DNA form, the CDR3 reads TGTGCCTGTCGCGTTTCGGGGGCTTTATGGACTGAAGCTTTCTTT.

The chain combines TRBV7-9 with TRBJ2-7; 7 bases align to TRBD1. The ends lost 6 bases at V and 2 bases at J; junction bases unmatched: 10. Per germline, CDR1 SEHNR and CDR2 FQNEAQ (reference sequence). The CDR3 extends over 15 amino acids. The CDR3 DNA reads as TGTGCCAGCAGTGGGAAGGGGGCGTATGCCTACGAGCAGTACTTC. Translating gives CASSGKGAYAYEQYF. The variable domain in full, completed from reference TRBV7-9 and TRBJ2-7, reads DTGVSQNPRHKITKRGQNVTFRCDPISEHNRLYWYRQTLGQGPEFLTYFQNEAQLEKSRLLSDRFSAERPKGSFSTLEIQRTEQGDSAMYLCASSGKGAYAYEQYFGPGTRLTVT.

The V gene is TRBV5-4, the J gene TRBJ2-1; maybe TRBD2 (5 bases). Germline V CDR1 and CDR2: SGHNT, YYREEE (reference sequence). CDR3 size: 12 residues. The V and J ends lost 4 bases and 10 bases respectively, with 12 bases between them. CDR3 region: CASSGDYREQFF. Written as DNA, the CDR3 is TGTGCCAGCAGCGGTGACTACAGAGAGCAGTTCTTC. Supplemented by reference TRBV5-4 and TRBJ2-1, the full variable domain reads ETGVTQSPTHLIKTRGQQVTLRCSSQSGHNTVSWYQQALGQGPQFIFQYYREEENGRGNFPPRFSGLQFPNYSSELNVNALELDDSALYLCASSGDYREQFFGPGTRLTVL.

The chain carries TRBV20-1 and TRBJ1-2; D might be TRBD1 (5 bases). The CDR3 runs 12 residues. The V end was cut by 5 bases, the J end by 3 bases, with 10 bases between. Germline assignment: CDR1 DFQATT and CDR2 SNEGSKA (reference sequence). DNA of the CDR3: TGCAGTGCTGGGGGGACTCACTATGGCTACACCTTC. It specifies CSAGGTHYGYTF.

The chain combines TRBV20-1 with TRBJ2-3; either TRBD1 or TRBD2 may fit D (5 bases each). V lost 5 bases, J lost 2 bases, and 17 bases lay in between. This CDR3 is 15 amino acids long. The V gene's germline CDR1 is DFQATT and CDR2 SNEGSKA (reference sequence). This CDR3 reads CSASGTQGLTDTQYF. The CDR3, as DNA: TGCAGTGCTTCCGGGACCCAGGGTCTCACAGATACGCAGTATTTT.

The chain uses TRBV7-9 and TRBJ2-3; 12 positions match TRBD2. The V gene end was trimmed by 8 bases and the J gene end by 1 base; junction bases not matched to a gene: 10. Per the germline V gene, CDR1 is SEHNR and CDR2 is FQNEAQ (reference sequence). CDR3 length: 17 residues. The CDR3 sequence: CASYPLAGGVGTDTQYF. The CDR3 DNA is TGTGCCAGCTACCCCCTAGCGGGGGGGGTCGGCACAGATACGCAGTATTTT.

The chain carries TRBV2 and TRBJ1-4, with a weak D call TRBD1 (5 bases). The CDR3 is 16 amino acids. The germline V gene encodes CDR1 SNHLY and CDR2 FYNNEI. V lost 7 bases and J lost 8, with 23 bases in between. In DNA, the CDR3 is TGTGCCAGCACGCGGACGACAGAGCAAATGAGAGAAAAACTGTTTTTT. This gives the protein CASTRTTEQMREKLFF.

The chain couples TRBV20-1 to TRBJ1-6, with 8 bases identical to TRBD1. The CDR3 covers 16 residues. J lost 7 bases, V lost 1 base, and 9 bases had no gene match. Germline V lookup: CDR1 DFQATT, CDR2 SNEGSKA (reference sequence). The CDR3 nucleotides read TGCAGTGCTAGAGCCTGGGACAGGCAATCAAATTCACCCCTCCACTTT. Its protein is CSARAWDRQSNSPLHF.

J is TRBJ1-5 and V is TRBV2; D perhaps matches TRBD1 (6 bases). CDR3 length: 17 amino acids. The V and J ends lost 5 bases and 7 bases respectively, with 24 bases between them. Germline V lookup: CDR1 SNHLY, CDR2 FYNNEI. CDR3 sequence (DNA): TGTGCCAGCAGTATGAACGGGGGCGCCGGTTCTGGACAGCCCCAGCATTTT. Translating it yields CASSMNGGAGSGQPQHF.

The rearrangement uses TRBV10-3 and TRBJ2-2, with D unclear. In germline, CDR1 is ENHRY, CDR2 SYGVKD. This CDR3 has 16 amino acids. Trimming took 3 bases from V and 4 from J, leaving 15 bases between them. As DNA, the CDR3 is TGTGCCATCAGTGAAGATGGAGCAGCACGCACCGGGGAGCTGTTTTTT. Translating it yields CAISEDGAARTGELFF.

This chain joins TRBV7-3 and TRBJ2-7; D not resolved. The CDR3 is 13 residues long. With 5 bases removed from V and 3 bases from J, the gap between germline ends came to 11 bases. Germline V gene data show CDR1 as SGHTA and CDR2 as FQGTGA. CDR3 sequence: CASSPGRYYEQYF. The CDR3 nucleotides read TGTGCCAGCAGCCCCGGACGGTACTACGAGCAGTACTTC.

V is TRBV20-1 and J is TRBJ2-4; D possibly corresponds to TRBD1 (5 bases). The CDR3 consists of 15 residues. Trimming stripped 4 bases from V and 1 base from J, with 14 bases between. CDR1 is DFQATT, CDR2 SNEGSKA, per germline (reference sequence). The CDR3 DNA sequence: TGCAGTGCTAATCGAAGGGGTGCGGCCAAAAACATTCAGTACTTC. This translates into CSANRRGAAKNIQYF.

V gene TRBV6-1 combines with J gene TRBJ2-5, with 9 bases that match TRBD1. This CDR3 contains 13 residues. In germline, CDR1 is MNHNS, CDR2 SASEGT. Trimming cost V 8 bases and J 4 bases; bases outside gene matches: 5. The CDR3 region is CASCTGGPETQYF. Here the CDR3 DNA reads TGTGCCAGCTGTACAGGGGGCCCAGAGACCCAGTACTTC.

This sequence joins TRBV20-1 and TRBJ2-3, with TRBD2 matching over 7 bases. The CDR3 has 15 residues. V trimming: 5 bases; J trimming: 0 bases; junction bases outside the gene matches: 8. The germline CDR1 and CDR2 sequences are DFQATT and SNEGSKA (reference sequence). The CDR3, as DNA: TGCAGTGCTGAGGCGACTAGCAAGAGCACAGATACGCAGTATTTT. This sequence encodes CSAEATSKSTDTQYF.

The V gene is TRBV11-2, the J gene TRBJ1-5; 9 bases map to TRBD1. This CDR3 has 20 residues. Per the germline V gene, CDR1 is SGHAT and CDR2 is FQNNGV. The junction had 20 bases not matched to a gene; V was cut back by 6 bases and J by 2 bases. The CDR3: CASRFLKDRGRCPGNQPQHF. For the CDR3, the DNA is TGTGCCAGCAGGTTTTTGAAGGACAGGGGTAGATGCCCGGGCAATCAGCCCCAGCATTTT.

The chain employs TRBV27 and TRBJ1-5; unclear D gene. CDR3 size: 13 residues. CDR1 and CDR2 from the germline V gene are MNHEY and SMNVEV (reference sequence). V was pared by 6 bases and J by 7 bases, with 13 bases between. The CDR3: CASRLRGGQPQHF. CDR3 DNA: TGTGCCAGCAGACTTCGCGGCGGGCAGCCCCAGCATTTT.

The gene calls are TRBV5-1 and TRBJ1-2; D is undetermined. V shed 4 bases and J shed 4 bases, with 11 bases lying between them. Germline lookup yields CDR1 SGHRS and CDR2 YFSETQ. The CDR3 sequence is 13 residues long. The CDR3 spells CASSPGAGYGYTF. Here the CDR3 DNA reads TGCGCCAGCAGCCCTGGTGCTGGCTATGGCTACACCTTC.

The rearrangement joins TRBV6-1 to TRBJ2-7; D gene ambiguous. This CDR3 is 15 amino acids long. V gave up 2 bases and J gave up 1 base, with 12 bases separating them. Germline V gives CDR1 MNHNS, CDR2 SASEGT. Written as DNA, the CDR3 is TGTGCCAGCAGTGAAATTGTTACTGCTTCCTACGAGCAGTACTTC. Protein product: CASSEIVTASYEQYF.